This TCR beta chain was found in a study of response to subunit inactivated influenza vaccine. General study findings and limits: With each seasonal influenza vaccination, the authors suggested, few new T cells are recruited.

About this clonotype: The antigen is undetermined.

In TCRdb, the RT-PCR reads were re-called with MiXCR into one record per CDR3 protein. This table has about half a million distinct CDR3 sequences, under 9% appearing once. Germline assignment: CDR1 MNHEY and CDR2 SVGAGI. The CDR3 consists of 18 residues. Trimming took off 4 bases at V and 0 bases at J, with 16 bases between the two ends. This specimen was PBMCs from blood, taken 23 months after vaccination. This rearrangement joins TRBV6-5 to TRBJ1-6; tentative D call: TRBD1 (6 bases). The sequence was collected from a man aged 50 to 69 who received an inactivated influenza vaccine. Here the CDR3 reads CASSFDRKGSSYNSPLHF. The CDR3 coding sequence is TGTGCCAGCAGTTTCGACAGGAAAGGGAGCTCCTATAATTCACCCCTCCACTTT.